The rows below give T cell receptor beta chains drawn from one sample of a study of shared clonotypes between healthy human individuals. The method was immunoSEQ multiplex PCR; TCRdb's version includes in-frame clones alone and lacks a portion of them. This table has roughly 500,000 clones, roughly 95% appearing once. The source material was naive CD4+ T cells sorted from blood. These receptors all come from a woman between 25 and 40 years old in good health. The CDR3 runs from the conserved cysteine through the conserved F or W.

v_gene	j_gene	CDR3aa
TRBV28	TRBJ2-7	CASSFGGSYEQYF
TRBV19	TRBJ2-1	CASSSSPVYGEQFF
TRBV21-1	TRBJ1-5	CASSKIGGPDKWGNQPQHF
TRBV18	TRBJ2-2	CASSPGTGVTGELFF
TRBV5-4	TRBJ2-1	CASSLLGRRAHEQFF
TRBV28	TRBJ1-1	CASSLFHWGGVDTEAFF
TRBV19	TRBJ2-7	CASSSSDFPRPEQYF
TRBV28	TRBJ1-5	CASSNGGSSNQPQHF
TRBV19	TRBJ1-4	CASSIRDRGSKEKLFF
TRBV5-1	TRBJ2-1	CASSYKGLAGAHSYNEQFF
TRBV9	TRBJ1-1	CASSAQGRGNTEAFF
TRBV28	TRBJ2-5	CASSSGTSGSVSWETQYF
TRBV10-2	TRBJ1-5	CASRQEGGSNQPQHF
TRBV6-6	TRBJ2-1	CASKSLRQGNEQFF
TRBV5-1	TRBJ2-7	CASSLGTVGRDEQYF
TRBV5-4	-	CASSPGLGTEQYF
TRBV7-6	TRBJ2-6	CASSLLTAGANVLTF
TRBV6-5	TRBJ2-7	CASSYGGQGVYEQYF
TRBV27	TRBJ1-2	CASSPAPGRNYGYTF
TRBV6-6	TRBJ2-1	CASTEEGYYNEQFF
TRBV27	TRBJ2-5	CASSYWGARETQYF
TRBV5-6	TRBJ2-7	CASSRLGQGPSYEQYF
TRBV5-8	TRBJ2-7	CASSPLPGGYRVGEQYF
TRBV6-1	TRBJ2-7	CASRQGFSYEQYF
TRBV28	TRBJ2-7	CASRGTGLHEQYF
TRBV5-1	TRBJ1-2	CASSSQGYYGYTF
TRBV2	TRBJ1-2	CASIPGIYGYTF
TRBV25-1	TRBJ2-7	CASAGYNSYEQYF
TRBV9	-	CASSVEAGGREQYF
TRBV19	TRBJ2-3	CASSSTGVTDTQYF
TRBV28	TRBJ2-5	CASSLVRETQYF
TRBV9	TRBJ2-1	CASSVGDYAYNEQFF
TRBV30	TRBJ1-5	CAWTAGSNQPQHF
TRBV6-5	TRBJ2-3	CASSYSLGTDTQYF
TRBV2	TRBJ1-1	CASSAGQTKNTEAFF
TRBV28	TRBJ1-1	CASGTGEGRTEAFF
TRBV7-8	TRBJ2-7	CASSQQRQGYEQYF
TRBV5-6	TRBJ1-4	CASSLEGDPTNEKLFF
TRBV19	TRBJ2-5	CASSPRAGAETQYF
TRBV28	TRBJ2-2	CASRQRRGDTGELFF
TRBV7-2	TRBJ1-1	CASSLYRNTEAFF
TRBV28	-	CASSSPSATSYEQYF
TRBV5-1	TRBJ2-4	CASSLAGGALNIQYF
TRBV6-4	TRBJ2-2	CASSRDTNTGELFF
TRBV15	TRBJ2-7	CATSRDSTAGEQYF
TRBV7-2	TRBJ2-7	CASSLQGASSYEQYF
TRBV18	TRBJ1-1	CASSTNPARYTEAFF
TRBV7-9	TRBJ2-7	CASSFPTGASGEQYF
TRBV2	TRBJ2-2	CASEDGANTGELFF
TRBV27	TRBJ1-1	CASSLWGVNTEAFF
TRBV5-1	TRBJ1-2	CASSLVPGDYGYTF
TRBV6-6	TRBJ2-7	CASTSGRNEQYF
TRBV27	TRBJ2-1	CASSLDRVDNEQFF
TRBV28	TRBJ2-7	CASKTDRAPYEQYF